These T cell receptor beta chains were read from a single sample in a study of blood T cell repertoires in COVID-19. Sequencing used immunoSEQ multiplex PCR; TCRdb keeps in-frame clones, though not all of them. This sample carries about 210,000 clones, around 86% of them seen once, and the ten largest clones take 8% to 9%. Material: PBMCs or T cells enriched from blood (not recorded which). The source is a woman aged 45-65 years with acute COVID-19. Both conserved end residues are part of each CDR3. The D gene is left open where the match is weak.

16,TRBJ2-1,TRBV10-3,TRBD2,CAISVGLSGGDNEQFF
15,TRBJ1-1,TRBV5-5,NA,CASSLAWQYPTEAFF
15,TRBJ2-7,TRBV19,NA,CASSSSGVLAYEQYF
14,TRBJ1-5,TRBV6-5,TRBD1,CASTNRGVNQPQHF
13,TRBJ1-2,TRBV7-9,NA,CASHQWQGNGYTF
15,TRBJ1-3,TRBV5-1,NA,CASSFAAGSGNTIYF
13,TRBJ2-5,TRBV28,NA,CASRDSNQETQYF
16,TRBJ1-4,TRBV28,NA,CASSPVGHPTNEKLFF
15,TRBJ2-7,TRBV11-2,TRBD1,CASSSLTGGVYEQYF
14,TRBJ1-1,TRBV18,NA,CASSPQAGVTEAFF